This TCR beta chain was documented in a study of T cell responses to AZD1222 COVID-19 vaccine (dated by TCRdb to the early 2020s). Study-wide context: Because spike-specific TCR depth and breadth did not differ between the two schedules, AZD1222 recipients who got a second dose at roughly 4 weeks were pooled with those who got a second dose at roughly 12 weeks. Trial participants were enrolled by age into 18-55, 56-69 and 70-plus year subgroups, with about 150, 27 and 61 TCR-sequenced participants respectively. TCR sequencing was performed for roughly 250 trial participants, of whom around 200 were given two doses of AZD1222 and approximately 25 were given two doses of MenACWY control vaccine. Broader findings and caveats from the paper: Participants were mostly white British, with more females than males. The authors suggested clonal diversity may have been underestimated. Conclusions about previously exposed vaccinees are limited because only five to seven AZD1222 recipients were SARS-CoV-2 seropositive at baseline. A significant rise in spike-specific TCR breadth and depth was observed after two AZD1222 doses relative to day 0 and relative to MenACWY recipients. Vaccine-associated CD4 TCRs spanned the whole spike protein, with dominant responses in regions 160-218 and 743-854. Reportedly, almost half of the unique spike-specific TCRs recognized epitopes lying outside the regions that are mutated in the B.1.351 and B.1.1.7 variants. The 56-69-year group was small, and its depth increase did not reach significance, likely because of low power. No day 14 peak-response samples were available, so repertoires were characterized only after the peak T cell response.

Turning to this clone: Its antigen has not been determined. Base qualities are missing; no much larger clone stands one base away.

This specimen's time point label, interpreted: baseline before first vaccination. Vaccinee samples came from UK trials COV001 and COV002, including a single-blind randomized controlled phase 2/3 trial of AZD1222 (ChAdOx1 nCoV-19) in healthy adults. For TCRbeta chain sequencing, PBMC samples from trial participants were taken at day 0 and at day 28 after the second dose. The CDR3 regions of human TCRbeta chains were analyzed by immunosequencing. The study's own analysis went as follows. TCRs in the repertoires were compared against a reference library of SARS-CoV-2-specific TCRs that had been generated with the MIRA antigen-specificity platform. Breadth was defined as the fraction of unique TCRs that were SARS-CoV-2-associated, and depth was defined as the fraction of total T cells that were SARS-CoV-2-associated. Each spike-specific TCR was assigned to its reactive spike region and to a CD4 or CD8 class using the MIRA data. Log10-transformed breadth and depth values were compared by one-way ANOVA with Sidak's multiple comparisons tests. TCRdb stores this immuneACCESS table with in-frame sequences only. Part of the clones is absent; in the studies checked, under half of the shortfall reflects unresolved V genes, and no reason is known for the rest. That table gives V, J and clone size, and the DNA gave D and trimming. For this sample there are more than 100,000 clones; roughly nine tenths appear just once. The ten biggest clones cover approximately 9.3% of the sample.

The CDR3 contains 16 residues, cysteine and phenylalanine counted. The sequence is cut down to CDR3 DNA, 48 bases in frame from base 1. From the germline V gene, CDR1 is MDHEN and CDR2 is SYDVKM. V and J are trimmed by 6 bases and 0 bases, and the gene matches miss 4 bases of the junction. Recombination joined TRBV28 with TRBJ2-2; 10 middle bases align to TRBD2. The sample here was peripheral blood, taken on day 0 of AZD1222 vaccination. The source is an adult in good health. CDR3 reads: CASRDGLAANTGELFF. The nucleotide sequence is TGTGCCAGCAGGGATGGACTAGCGGCGAACACCGGGGAGCTGTTTTTT.